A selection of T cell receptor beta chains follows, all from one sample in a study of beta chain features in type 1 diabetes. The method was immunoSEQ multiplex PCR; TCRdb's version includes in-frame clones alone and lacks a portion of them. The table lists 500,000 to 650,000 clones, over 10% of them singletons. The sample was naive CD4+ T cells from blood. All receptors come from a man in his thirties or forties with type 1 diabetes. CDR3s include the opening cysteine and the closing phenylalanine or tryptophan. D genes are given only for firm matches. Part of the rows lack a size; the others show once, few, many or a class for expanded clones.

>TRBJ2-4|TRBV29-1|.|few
TGCAGCGTCCGGACAGGAGGGGACATTCAGTACTTC
CSVRTGGDIQYF
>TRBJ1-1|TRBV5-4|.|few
TGTGCCAGCAGCCTAGATTGGGGAAGGAGCGCTGAAGCTTTCTTT
CASSLDWGRSAEAFF
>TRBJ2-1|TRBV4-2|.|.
TGTGCCAGCAGCCAAGGGGTACTAGAGCCTACCTACAATGAGCAGTTCTTC
CASSQGVLEPTYNEQFF
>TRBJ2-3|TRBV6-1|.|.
TGTGCCAGCAGGGTAGATGGTACGCAGTATTTT
CASRVDGTQYF
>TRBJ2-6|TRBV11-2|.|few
TGTGCCAGCAGCTTAGTAGGAGTCTCTGGGGCCAACGTCCTGACTTTC
CASSLVGVSGANVLTF
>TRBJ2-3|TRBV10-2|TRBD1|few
TGCGCCAGCAGTCCCGGGACAGGGGATACGCAGTATTTT
CASSPGTGDTQYF
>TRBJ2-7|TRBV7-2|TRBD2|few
TGTGCCAGCAGCCTAGGACTAGCCGGCTCCTACGAGCAGTACTTC
CASSLGLAGSYEQYF
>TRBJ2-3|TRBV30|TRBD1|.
TGTGCCTGGAGGGGGGACAGCTTTAGCACAGATACGCAGTATTTT
CAWRGDSFSTDTQYF
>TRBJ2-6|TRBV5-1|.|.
TGCGCCAGCAGCTTGGTTGTCGACTCTGGGGCCAACGTCCTGACTTTC
CASSLVVDSGANVLTF
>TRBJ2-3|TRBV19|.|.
TGTGCCAGTAGTATAGGTACAGGGATAGTCACAGATACGCAGTATTTT
CASSIGTGIVTDTQYF
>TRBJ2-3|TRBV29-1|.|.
TGCAGCGTTTCAAGGGGGCGGGAAGATACGCAGTATTTT
CSVSRGREDTQYF
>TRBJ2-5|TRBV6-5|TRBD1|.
TGTGCCAGCAGTCCGACTTCAGGGGGCGCAGAGACCCAGTACTTC
CASSPTSGGAETQYF
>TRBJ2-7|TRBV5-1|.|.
TGCGCCAGCAGCTTGGGTAGAGACGAGCAGTACTTC
CASSLGRDEQYF
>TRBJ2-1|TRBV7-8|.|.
TGTGCCAGCAGCTCCACCCTGGGGAGCTCCTACAATGAGCAGTTCTTC
CASSSTLGSSYNEQFF
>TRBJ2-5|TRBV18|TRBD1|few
TGTGCCAGCTCTTCGGACAGGGAAGAGACCCAGTACTTC
CASSSDREETQYF
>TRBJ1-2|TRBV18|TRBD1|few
TGTGCCAGCTCACCCAGCCGACAGGGCGGAGGCTACACCTTC
CASSPSRQGGGYTF
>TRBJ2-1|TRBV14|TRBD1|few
TGTGCCAGCAGCCAAGATCCGTGGGACAGGGGTCCCAATGAGCAGTTCTTC
CASSQDPWDRGPNEQFF
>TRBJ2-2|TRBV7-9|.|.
TGTGCCAGCAGCGCCCGTGGGTACACCGGGGAGCTGTTTTTT
CASSARGYTGELFF
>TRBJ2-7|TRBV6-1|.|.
TGTGCCAGCAGTGAGCCTGGGCGCTCCTACGAGCAGTACTTC
CASSEPGRSYEQYF
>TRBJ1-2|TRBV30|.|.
TGTGCCTGGAGTGAACCCCGGACAGCCTACACCTTC
CAWSEPRTAYTF
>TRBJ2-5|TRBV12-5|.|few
TGTGCTAGTGGCCCGGGATGGGCAGGGGAGACCCAGTACTTC
CASGPGWAGETQYF
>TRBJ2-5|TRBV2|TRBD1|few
TGTGCCAGCAGTGAACGGGACAGGGTTCAGACCCAGTACTTC
CASSERDRVQTQYF
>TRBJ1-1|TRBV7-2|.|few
TGTGCCAGCAGCTTTGCCGGGACAAAGGTGGGCACTGAAGCTTTCTTT
CASSFAGTKVGTEAFF
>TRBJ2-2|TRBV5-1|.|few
TGCGCCAGCAGCTTGGCCCCCGGGGAGCTGTTTTTT
CASSLAPGELFF
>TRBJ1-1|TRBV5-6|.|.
TGTGCCAGCAGCCTCGAGACGGGGTCGGGAACTGAAGCTTTCTTT
CASSLETGSGTEAFF
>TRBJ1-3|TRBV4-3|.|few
TGCGCCAGCAGCCAAGATTTAGGAACCATATATTTT
CASSQDLGTIYF
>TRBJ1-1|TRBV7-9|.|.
TGTGCCAGCAGCCCGAGGACTGAAGCTTTCTTT
CASSPRTEAFF
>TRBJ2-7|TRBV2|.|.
TGTGCCAGCAGTCCGGGACTTAACTACGAGCAGTACTTC
CASSPGLNYEQYF
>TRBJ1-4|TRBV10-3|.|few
TGTGCCATCAGTGAGGGTGCTGAAAAACTGTTTTTT
CAISEGAEKLFF
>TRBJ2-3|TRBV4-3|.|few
TGCGCCAGCAGCCAAGATCTACGGGCCATTAGGGATACGCAGTATTTT
CASSQDLRAIRDTQYF
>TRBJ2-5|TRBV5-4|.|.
TGTGCCAGCAGCTTGACAGGGTCGTCAGAGACCCAGTACTTC
CASSLTGSSETQYF
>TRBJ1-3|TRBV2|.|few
TGTGCCAGCAGTGGTGTCTCTGGAAACACCATATATTTT
CASSGVSGNTIYF
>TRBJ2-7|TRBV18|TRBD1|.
TGTGCCAGCTCACCTAACTGGGACAGGGATTCCTACGAGCAGTACTTC
CASSPNWDRDSYEQYF
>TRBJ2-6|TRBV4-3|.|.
TGCGCCAGCAGCCAAGAATTGGCCAGGAGCTCTGGGGCCAACGTCCTGACTTTC
CASSQELARSSGANVLTF
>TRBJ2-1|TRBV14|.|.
TGTGCCAGCAGCCAAGCGGGGGCCGGGAGAAATGAGCAGTTCTTC
CASSQAGAGRNEQFF
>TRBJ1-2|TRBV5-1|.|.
TGCGCCAGCAGCTTGGCCGACGGGGCGAATGGCTACACCTTC
CASSLADGANGYTF
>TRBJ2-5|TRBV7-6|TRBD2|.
TGTGCCAGCAGCTTAGCAGGGACTAGCGGTACGGGGACCCAGTACTTC
CASSLAGTSGTGTQYF
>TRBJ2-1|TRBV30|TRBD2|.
TGTGCCTGGAGTGGTAGCGGGGCGACCAACTCCTACAATGAGCAGTTCTTC
CAWSGSGATNSYNEQFF
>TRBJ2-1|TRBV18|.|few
TGTGCCAGCTCCCCTGTCTCTAGCGCCCACAATGAGCAGTTCTTC
CASSPVSSAHNEQFF
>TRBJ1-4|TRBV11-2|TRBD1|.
TGTGCCAGCAGCTTAGAATGGGACAGGGTGAATGAAAAACTGTTTTTT
CASSLEWDRVNEKLFF
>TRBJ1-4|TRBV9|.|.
TGTGCCAGCAGCGTAGCGGGACGAAGCCCGAATGAAAAACTGTTTTTT
CASSVAGRSPNEKLFF
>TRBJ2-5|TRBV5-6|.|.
TGTGCCAGCAGCTTCCAGATTCAAGAGACCCAGTACTTC
CASSFQIQETQYF
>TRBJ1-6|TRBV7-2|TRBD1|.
TGTGCCAGCAGCCCCCGGGGGACAGGGAATAATTCACCCCTCCACTTT
CASSPRGTGNNSPLHF
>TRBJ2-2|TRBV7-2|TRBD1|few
TGTGCCACCGCCGGGACAGGGTCACCCGGGGAGCTGTTTTTT
CATAGTGSPGELFF
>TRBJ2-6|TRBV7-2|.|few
TGTGCCAGCAGCCCGAATCGGATCTCTGGGGCCAACGTCCTGACTTTC
CASSPNRISGANVLTF